This T cell receptor beta chain was sequenced for a study of blood T cell repertoires in COVID-19. Exposed volunteers were people who met a COVID-19 case within 2 weeks before study entry. V lost 2 bases, J lost 2 bases, and 13 bases lay in between. This CDR3 contains 15 residues. Germline V lookup: CDR1 MNHNS, CDR2 SASEGT. In the source study's methods: Reference gene primer amplification in the assay estimated nucleated cell counts. Measured with immunoSEQ multiplex PCR; TCRdb has only the in-frame clones, and not every one. The D gene and trimming were derived from the DNA, and the V and J assignments and clone size from that table. The repertoire holds about 300,000 clones, with about nine tenths as singletons.

This TCR was sampled from a woman aged 50 to 60 who had been exposed to COVID-19. The sample consisted of PBMCs or T cells enriched from blood (not recorded which). The chain couples TRBV6-1 to TRBJ2-7; possible D gene TRBD1, 5 bases. CDR3 region: CASSEQGAQPYEQYF. Here the CDR3 DNA reads TGTGCCAGCAGTGAACAAGGGGCGCAGCCCTACGAGCAGTACTTC.